The rows below give T cell receptor beta chains drawn from one sample of a study of blood T cell repertoires in COVID-19. Using immunoSEQ multiplex PCR, the repertoire was profiled, and TCRdb retains in-frame clones only, with some absent. Of roughly 140,000 clones in the sample, over 75% were seen once. Input material: peripheral blood. Receptor source: a woman in her sixties or seventies with COVID-19, enrolled during active disease. The CDR3 runs from the conserved cysteine through the conserved F or W. A D gene is named only where the DNA matches it firmly. The size field is filled for only some rows; it gives once, few, many or a size class.

j_call: TRBJ2-7
v_call: TRBV7-2
d_call: TRBD2
clone_size: NA
cdr3_nt: TGTGCCAGCAGCTTAGTAGCGGGGGGCAGGGGGTATGAGCAGTACTTC
cdr3_aa: CASSLVAGGRGYEQYF

j_call: TRBJ1-6
v_call: TRBV6-1
d_call: NA
clone_size: NA
cdr3_nt: TGTGCCAGCAGTGAAGCGCAGGACAGCTCCTATAATTCACCCCTCCACTTT
cdr3_aa: CASSEAQDSSYNSPLHF

j_call: TRBJ2-4
v_call: TRBV4-1
d_call: TRBD2
clone_size: NA
cdr3_nt: TGCGCCAGCAGCTTTCAGGGAGGGGACATTCAGTACTTC
cdr3_aa: CASSFQGGDIQYF

j_call: TRBJ2-7
v_call: TRBV2
d_call: TRBD1
clone_size: few
cdr3_nt: TGTGCCAGCAGTGGCACAGGGGGTGATACTGGTCGGGAGCAGTACTTC
cdr3_aa: CASSGTGGDTGREQYF

j_call: TRBJ2-1
v_call: TRBV2
d_call: NA
clone_size: few
cdr3_nt: TGTGCCAGCGGTGATCCGAGGTACAATGAGCAGTTCTTC
cdr3_aa: CASGDPRYNEQFF

j_call: TRBJ1-1
v_call: TRBV4-2
d_call: NA
clone_size: once
cdr3_nt: TGTGCCAGCAGCCAAGTCGGGCGGGACGGAGCTTTCTTT
cdr3_aa: CASSQVGRDGAFF

j_call: TRBJ2-2
v_call: TRBV7-3
d_call: NA
clone_size: NA
cdr3_nt: TGTGCCAGCAGCTTACGGGATGACCACACCGGGGAGCTGTTTTTT
cdr3_aa: CASSLRDDHTGELFF

j_call: TRBJ2-7
v_call: TRBV11-3
d_call: TRBD2
clone_size: NA
cdr3_nt: TGTGCCAGCAGCCGTACTAGCGCTTCCTACGAGCAGTACTTC
cdr3_aa: CASSRTSASYEQYF

j_call: TRBJ2-3
v_call: TRBV11-2
d_call: NA
clone_size: NA
cdr3_nt: TGTGCCAGCCGACGGGCGGCTAGCGACCACACAGATACGCAGTATTTT
cdr3_aa: CASRRAASDHTDTQYF

j_call: TRBJ2-1
v_call: TRBV15
d_call: TRBD2
clone_size: NA
cdr3_nt: TGTGCCACCAGCAGAGATCGAAGCGGGGGGTTCAGTGAGCAGTTCTTC
cdr3_aa: CATSRDRSGGFSEQFF

j_call: TRBJ2-5
v_call: TRBV27
d_call: NA
clone_size: many
cdr3_nt: TGTGCCAGTCTCCCTTTTGCGCGCTCACGGGGGGAGACCCAGTACTTC
cdr3_aa: CASLPFARSRGETQYF

j_call: TRBJ2-5
v_call: TRBV3-1/TRBV3-2
d_call: TRBD1
clone_size: NA
cdr3_nt: TGTGCCAGCAGCCTAACAGGGGGGAGAGAGACCCAGTACTTC
cdr3_aa: CASSLTGGRETQYF